This record looks at one T cell receptor (beta chain) sequence and its context. Its antigen is still unknown. Base-call qualities are not available, and no considerably larger clone is one nucleotide away. These data come from a study of cytomegalovirus exposure and HLA in healthy donors (dated by TCRdb to 2016 to 2017). About the full investigation: According to an earlier analysis of 550 to 700 of the donors, about 179 million T cells yielded roughly 110 million unique TCR beta sequences and about 300 Gb of sequence data. An early release that covered approximately 600 HLA-typed donors contained about 300 gigabases of sequencing data and about 84 million unique TCR sequences. Of the roughly 400 genotyped donors, 75% to 85% were placed in the genetic ancestry cluster associated with self-reported Caucasian donors. The study aimed to test whether cataloging public T cell receptors could reveal signatures of past pathogen exposure. The study used immunosequencing to profile the T cell repertoires of hundreds of subjects and linked those repertoires to cytomegalovirus serostatus. In addition to the first cohort of approximately 670 subjects, a separate validation cohort of 120 different subjects was used. High-throughput TCR immunosequencing, statistical association of individual TCRs with disease status, and machine learning were combined to predict cytomegalovirus infection status. A later analysis re-examined previously published TCR beta repertoires from 610 or so donors and added high-resolution HLA genotyping to investigate patterns of TCR occurrence. Rather than drawing on any new phenotypic data, the later analysis identified candidate immune exposures from TCR beta sequences and the way those sequences occurred across donors. To decide whether each TCR beta V gene segment behaved as functional or pseudogenic, an earlier analysis of 587 of the donors relied on high-throughput TCR beta sequencing. Donor age, sex, ethnicity and CMV serostatus were compiled alongside the repertoire data. A later genetic analysis took genome-wide SNP genotypes for about 55% of the 666 donors and used that subset as a discovery cohort. All discovery cohort repertoires had been generated using a single sequencing platform. Class I and class II HLA loci were covered by the typing at four-digit resolution. Typing coverage differed by locus: A, B, C, DRB1 and DQB1 were typed in roughly 629-640 donors, DQA1 in around 500, DPA1 in some 610, and DPB1 in just under 490. Roughly 5 DR-DQ haplotypes were treated as single units for association and clustering because of strong linkage in the cohort. Among several hundred genotyped donors of the cohort, an average of approximately 200,000 unique TCR beta nucleotide sequences was sequenced per donor, of which about 20% were non-productive.

The library was generated by the immunoSEQ multiplex PCR assay. For the multiplex PCR, a mixture combining 60 forward primers for TCR Vbeta segments and 13 reverse primers for TCR Jbeta segments was used. A multiplex PCR assay on genomic DNA amplified the CDR3 region of rearranged TCR beta genes. The Illumina HiSeq System was used to sequence the amplified TCR beta libraries as 87-base-pair reads. The authors' pipeline ran thus. A later analysis counted 65 million to 90 million unique TCR beta chains across the 550 to 750 repertoires, and about 10 million of these chains were shared by at least two donors. Raw reads were error-corrected and collapsed into unique sequences with a nearest-neighbor algorithm that merged closely related sequences to remove PCR and sequencing errors. Alignment of CDR3 sequences to IMGT reference sequences was used to assign V, D and J gene segments. Each retained sequence needed at least a six-nucleotide match to both a V gene segment and a J gene segment. Rearrangements were called productive when the CDR3 lacked stop codons and stayed in frame with V and J; all others were non-productive. Following IMGT convention, CDR3 was defined as the stretch from the second conserved V-encoded cysteine up to the conserved J-encoded phenylalanine. The earlier analysis of some 580 of the donors excluded any sequence lacking an unambiguous match to a single V gene segment. An earlier analysis of 587 of the donors classified V segments as functional when productive rearrangements were above 56.7% and as segregating when the standard deviation between donors was above 5%. To diagnose cytomegalovirus status from the catalog of TCR beta chain sequences, a statistical classification framework was built. In a later analysis, V and J genes were assigned by comparing TCR nucleotide sequences against IMGT/GENE-DB human TR gene sequences. Using the TCRdist pipeline, a later analysis assigned CDR3 sequences along with most-parsimonious VDJ recombination scenarios. In a later analysis, each TCR beta chain was defined by its CDR3 amino acid sequence together with its V-gene family, and reads lacking a unique V-gene family were excluded. As a way to deal with suspected cross-contamination and a sequencing artifact, a later analysis dropped more than 500 nucleotide sequences that were highly shared and had low generation probability. In a later analysis, a clonal expansion index for each public chain was calculated from normalized within-repertoire ranks of inferred template counts. In a later analysis, generation probabilities were computed using a VDJ recombination model fitted to out-of-frame rearrangements, and the results were checked against IGoR. Hypergeometric tests were used in a later analysis to score TCR-TCR, TCR-HLA and TCR-CMV co-occurrence, with a repertoire-size bias correction applied to the TCR pairs. A later analysis estimated false discovery rates by permuting HLA or CMV assignments 20 times. In a later analysis, co-occurring TCRs were grouped using DBSCAN, with TCRdist sequence similarity added in when clustering inside HLA-allele-positive subsets. Repertoires with fewer than 30,000 or more than 120,000 public chains were left out of co-occurrence clustering, as were a handful of repertoires with anomalous nucleotide sharing. TCRdb mirrors the immuneACCESS table, restricted to in-frame sequences. Some clones are absent from its copies; in checked studies, under half trace to an unresolved V gene, and the reason for the others is unknown. V, J and clone size reflect that table, while D and trimming were determined from the DNA. The sample contains some 54,000 clones, 70% to 90% of them found a single time. Almost 6% of the sample comes from the top ten.

Results the study describes overall, beyond this receptor: In a later analysis, most CMV-associated TCR beta chains were found to appear HLA-restricted, with HLA associations seemingly driven largely by CMV exposure. In a later analysis, several top co-occurrence clusters were reported to appear linked to parvovirus B19, influenza, CMV and Epstein-Barr virus. Some IMGT-functional V segments, including TRBV6-2 and TRBV6-3, could not be distinguished by the 87-base-pair reads and were therefore excluded. In an earlier analysis of about 600 of the donors, most TCR beta V segments appeared in productive rearrangements about 87% or about 30% of the time, broadly matching IMGT annotations. A cluster of highly shared sequence variants was judged likely to represent a technical artifact of the sequencing pipeline. For the cohort, immune exposure information was limited to CMV serostatus. A further reported finding was that TCR beta sequences accurately predicted the HLA-A and HLA-B alleles for most subjects in the first cohort. When HLA alleles, especially DR and DQ, strongly co-occurred, TCR associations were difficult to assign to individual alleles. In a later analysis, HLA-associated TCR beta chains showed more clonal expansion and lower generation probabilities than non-associated chains that were equally common. Because counts were too low, fewer than 20 rarely observed V segments, including chromosome 9 orphons, were excluded from the earlier analysis of some 590 of the donors. The classifier was reported to diagnose cytomegalovirus status with high specificity and sensitivity in both the original and validation cohorts. Most TCR sequences were observed very rarely across donors, whereas some public TCRs were present in many individuals. At a false discovery rate of 0.05, a later analysis linked around 17,000 TCR beta sequences to specific HLA alleles. HLA typing was unavailable for some donors at each locus, so association tests used only the typed subset. The authors suggested that the approach could potentially be generalized to other disease states and immunological phenotypes. In a later genetic analysis, a missense DCLRE1C variant was associated with V-gene and J-gene trimming of TCR beta chains, and the association was replicated in an independent cohort. In a later analysis, the rate of TCR association differed among HLA loci, with DRB1 alleles having the most associated TCRs and HLA-C alleles having the fewest. Correlated functional status among segregating V segments might be attributable to linkage disequilibrium, but an unknown experimental factor could not be ruled out. In a later genetic analysis, fewer N-insertions in productive TCRs were reported among donors in an Asian-associated ancestry cluster than the 666-donor mean. In this cohort, only TCR beta chains were sequenced, and detectable features were limited by the absence of alpha or paired-chain data. In vitro tests confirmed that a few of the cytomegalovirus-associated TCR beta chains recognize cytomegalovirus antigens. In the study, 150 to 200 TCR beta chains were listed as associated with cytomegalovirus. The presence/absence analyses assumed that sequencing depth was roughly uniform across donors, and that assumption may not be true.

Its CDR3 holds 16 amino acids, cysteine through phenylalanine. Only the CDR3 part of the read is kept: 48 bases, read in frame from the first base. The junction shows trimming of 4 bases on V and 4 bases on J, and the gene matches do not reach 7 bases of it. In the germline V gene, CDR1 corresponds to SGDLS and CDR2 to YYNGEE. The cohort was made up of several hundred healthy bone marrow donors. At the time of sampling, all cohort members were nominally healthy, though unrecorded immune exposures were likely present. The donor tested CMV seronegative and was one of the 352 seronegative cohort members. A peripheral blood sample was collected from each donor, and TCR beta sequencing was performed on peripheral blood mononuclear cells. Genomic DNA extraction from the blood cell samples was performed with the Qiagen DNeasy Blood Extraction Kit.

Recombination joined TRBV9 with TRBJ2-3, with TRBD2 matching 12 junction bases. Sequencing was carried out using PBMCs. This TCR was recovered from a male donor in good health and CMV-seronegative. In nucleotide form, the sequence is TGTGCCAGCAGCCCCAGACTAGCGGGGGTGTCAGATACGCAGTATTTT. The resulting protein is CASSPRLAGVSDTQYF.